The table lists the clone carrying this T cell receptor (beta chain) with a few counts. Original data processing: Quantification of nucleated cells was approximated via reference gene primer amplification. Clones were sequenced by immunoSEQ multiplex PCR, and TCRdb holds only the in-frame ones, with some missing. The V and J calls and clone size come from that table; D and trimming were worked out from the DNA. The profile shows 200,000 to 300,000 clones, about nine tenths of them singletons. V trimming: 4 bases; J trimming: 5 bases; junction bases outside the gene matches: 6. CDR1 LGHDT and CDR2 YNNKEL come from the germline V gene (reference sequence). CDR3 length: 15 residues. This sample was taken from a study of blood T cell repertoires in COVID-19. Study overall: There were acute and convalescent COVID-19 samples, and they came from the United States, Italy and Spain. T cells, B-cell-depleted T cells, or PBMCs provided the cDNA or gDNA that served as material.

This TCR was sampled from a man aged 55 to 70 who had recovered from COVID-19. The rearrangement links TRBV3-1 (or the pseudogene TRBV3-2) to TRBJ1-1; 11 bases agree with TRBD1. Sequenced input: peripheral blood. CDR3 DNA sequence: TGTGCCAGCAGCCGGCCGGACAGGGGGCGGACTGAAGCTTTCTTT. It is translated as CASSRPDRGRTEAFF.